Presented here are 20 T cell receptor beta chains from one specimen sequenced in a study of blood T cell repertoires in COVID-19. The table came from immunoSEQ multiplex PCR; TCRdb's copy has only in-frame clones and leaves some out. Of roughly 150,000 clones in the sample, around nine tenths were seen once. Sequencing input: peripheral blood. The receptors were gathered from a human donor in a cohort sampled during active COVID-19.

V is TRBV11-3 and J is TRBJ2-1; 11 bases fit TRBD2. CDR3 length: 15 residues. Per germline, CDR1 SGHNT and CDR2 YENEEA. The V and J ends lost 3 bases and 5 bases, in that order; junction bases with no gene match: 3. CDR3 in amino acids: CASSFSGGADNEQFF. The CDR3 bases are TGTGCCAGCAGCTTTAGCGGGGGGGCGGACAATGAGCAGTTCTTC.

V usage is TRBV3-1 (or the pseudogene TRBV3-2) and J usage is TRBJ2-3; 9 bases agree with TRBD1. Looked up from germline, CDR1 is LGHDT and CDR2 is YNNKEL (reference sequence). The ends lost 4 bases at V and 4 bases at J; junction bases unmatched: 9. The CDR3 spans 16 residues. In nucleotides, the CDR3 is TGTGCCAGCAGCCCCGGACAGGGGTTCAATGCAGATACGCAGTATTTT. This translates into CASSPGQGFNADTQYF.

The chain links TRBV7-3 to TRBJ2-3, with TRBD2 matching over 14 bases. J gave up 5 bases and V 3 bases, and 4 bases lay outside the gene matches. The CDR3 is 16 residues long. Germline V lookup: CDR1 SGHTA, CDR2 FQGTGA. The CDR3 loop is CASSFSGLAGGDTQYF. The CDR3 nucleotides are TGTGCCAGCAGCTTCTCAGGACTAGCGGGAGGAGATACGCAGTATTTT.

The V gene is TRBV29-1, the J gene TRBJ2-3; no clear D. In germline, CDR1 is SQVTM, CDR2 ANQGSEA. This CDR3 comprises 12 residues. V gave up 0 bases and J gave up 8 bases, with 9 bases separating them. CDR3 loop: CSVEETTGTQYF. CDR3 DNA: TGCAGCGTTGAAGAAACGACGGGTACGCAGTATTTT.

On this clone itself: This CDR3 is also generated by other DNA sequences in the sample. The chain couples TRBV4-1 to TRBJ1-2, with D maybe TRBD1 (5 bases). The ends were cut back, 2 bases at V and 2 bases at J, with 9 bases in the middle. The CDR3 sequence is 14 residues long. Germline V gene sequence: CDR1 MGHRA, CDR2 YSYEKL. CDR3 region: CASSQPGGNYGYTF. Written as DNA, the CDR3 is TGCGCCAGCAGCCAACCCGGGGGAAACTATGGCTACACCTTC.

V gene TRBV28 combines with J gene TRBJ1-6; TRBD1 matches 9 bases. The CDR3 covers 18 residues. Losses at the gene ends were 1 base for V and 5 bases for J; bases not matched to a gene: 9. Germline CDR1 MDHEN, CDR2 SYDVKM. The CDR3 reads CASSLYYLGQGNNSPLHF. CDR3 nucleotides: TGTGCCAGCAGTTTATACTATCTGGGACAGGGAAATAATTCACCCCTCCACTTT.

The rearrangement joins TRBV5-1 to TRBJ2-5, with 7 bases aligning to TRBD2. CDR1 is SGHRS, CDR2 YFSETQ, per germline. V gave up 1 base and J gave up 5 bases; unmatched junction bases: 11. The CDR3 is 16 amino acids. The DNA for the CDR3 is TGCGCCAGCAGCTTGTGGGTATTTGCGCGGGGGGAGACCCAGTACTTC. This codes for CASSLWVFARGETQYF.

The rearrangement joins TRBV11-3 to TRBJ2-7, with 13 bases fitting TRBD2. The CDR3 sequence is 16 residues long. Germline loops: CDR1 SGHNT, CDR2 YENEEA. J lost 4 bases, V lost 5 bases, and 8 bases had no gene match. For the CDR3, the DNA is TGTGCCAGCAGCCTCGGACTAGCGGGAGAACTGTACGAGCAGTACTTC. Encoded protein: CASSLGLAGELYEQYF.

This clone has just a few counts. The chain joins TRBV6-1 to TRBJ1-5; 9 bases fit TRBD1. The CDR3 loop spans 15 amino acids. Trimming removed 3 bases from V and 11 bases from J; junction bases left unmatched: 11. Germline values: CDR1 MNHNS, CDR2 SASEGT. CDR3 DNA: TGTGCCAGCAGTGACCCGGGACAGGGAACGTTGTCCCAGCATTTT. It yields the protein CASSDPGQGTLSQHF.

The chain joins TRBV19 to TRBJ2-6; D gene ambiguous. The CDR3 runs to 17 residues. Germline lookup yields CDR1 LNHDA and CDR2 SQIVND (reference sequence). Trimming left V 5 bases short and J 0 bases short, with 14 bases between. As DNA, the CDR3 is TGTGCCAGTAGTCTCATCCCCGCCAGCTCTGGGGCCAACGTCCTGACTTTC. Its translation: CASSLIPASSGANVLTF.

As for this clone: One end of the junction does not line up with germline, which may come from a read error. The CDR3 protein is CASTLAPGAEQFF. CDR3 bases: TGTGCCAGCACCTTAGCCCCAGGGGCTGAGCAGTTCTTC. The chain recombines TRBV7-3 with TRBJ2-1, with a tentative D call TRBD1 (6 bases). In germline, CDR1 is SGHTA, CDR2 FQGTGA. CDR3 length: 13 residues.

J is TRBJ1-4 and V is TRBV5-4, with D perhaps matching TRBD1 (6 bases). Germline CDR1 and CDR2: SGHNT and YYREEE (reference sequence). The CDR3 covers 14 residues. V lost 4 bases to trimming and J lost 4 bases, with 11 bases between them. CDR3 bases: TGTGCCAGCAGCCAGGACAGCCTTAATGAAAAACTGTTTTTT. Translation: CASSQDSLNEKLFF.

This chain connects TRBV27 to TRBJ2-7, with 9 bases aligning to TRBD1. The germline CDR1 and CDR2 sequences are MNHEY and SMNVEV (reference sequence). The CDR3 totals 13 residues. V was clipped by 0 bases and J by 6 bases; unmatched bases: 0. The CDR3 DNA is TGTGCCAGCAGTTTATCGACAGGGGGCGAGCAGTACTTC. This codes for CASSLSTGGEQYF.

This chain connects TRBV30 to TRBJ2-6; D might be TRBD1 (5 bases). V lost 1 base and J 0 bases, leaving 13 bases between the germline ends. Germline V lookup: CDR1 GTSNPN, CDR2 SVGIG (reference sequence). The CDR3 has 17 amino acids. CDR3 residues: CAWSGVLRGSGANVLTF. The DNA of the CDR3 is TGTGCCTGGAGTGGTGTCCTAAGGGGCTCTGGGGCCAACGTCCTGACTTTC. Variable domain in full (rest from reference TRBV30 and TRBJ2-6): SQTIHQWPATLVQPVGSPLSLECTVEGTSNPNLYWYRQAAGRGLQLLFYSVGIGQISSEVPQNLSASRPQDRQFILSSKKLLLSDSGFYLCAWSGVLRGSGANVLTFGAGSRLTVL.

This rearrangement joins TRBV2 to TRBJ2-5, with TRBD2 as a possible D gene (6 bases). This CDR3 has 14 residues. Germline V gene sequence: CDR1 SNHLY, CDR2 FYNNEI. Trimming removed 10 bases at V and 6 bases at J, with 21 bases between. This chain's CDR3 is CATGPGERGKTQYF. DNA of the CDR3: TGTGCCACGGGGCCGGGGGAAAGGGGAAAGACCCAGTACTTC.

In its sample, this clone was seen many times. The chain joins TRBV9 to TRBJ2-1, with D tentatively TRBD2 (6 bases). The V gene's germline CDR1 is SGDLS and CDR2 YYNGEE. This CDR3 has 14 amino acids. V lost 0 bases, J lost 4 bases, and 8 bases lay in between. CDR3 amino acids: CASSVGEVYNEQFF. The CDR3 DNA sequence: TGTGCCAGCAGCGTAGGGGAGGTGTACAATGAGCAGTTCTTC.

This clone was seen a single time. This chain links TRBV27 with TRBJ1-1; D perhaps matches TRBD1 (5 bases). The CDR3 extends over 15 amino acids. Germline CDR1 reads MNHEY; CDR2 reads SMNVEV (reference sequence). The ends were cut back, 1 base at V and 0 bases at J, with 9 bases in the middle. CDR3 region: CASSLYQGLNTEAFF. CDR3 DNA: TGTGCCAGCAGTTTATACCAGGGCTTGAACACTGAAGCTTTCTTT.

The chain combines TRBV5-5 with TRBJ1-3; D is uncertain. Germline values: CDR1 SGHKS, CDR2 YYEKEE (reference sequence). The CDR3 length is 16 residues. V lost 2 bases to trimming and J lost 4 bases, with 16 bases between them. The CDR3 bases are TGTGCCAGCAGCTTAACCGACGGACTACCCGGAAACACCATATATTTT. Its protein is CASSLTDGLPGNTIYF.

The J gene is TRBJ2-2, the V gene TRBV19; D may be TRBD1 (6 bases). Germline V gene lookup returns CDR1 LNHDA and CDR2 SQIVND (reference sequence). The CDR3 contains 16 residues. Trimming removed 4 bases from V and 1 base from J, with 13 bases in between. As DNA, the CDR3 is TGTGCCAGTAGTACACCAGGGGCCCTGAACACCGGGGAGCTGTTTTTT. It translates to CASSTPGALNTGELFF.

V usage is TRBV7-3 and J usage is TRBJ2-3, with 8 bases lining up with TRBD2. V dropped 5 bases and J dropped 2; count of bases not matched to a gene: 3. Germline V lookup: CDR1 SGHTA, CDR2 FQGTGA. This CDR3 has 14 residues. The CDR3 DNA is TGTGCCAGCAGCCCGGGACTAGTCACAGATACGCAGTATTTT. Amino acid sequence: CASSPGLVTDTQYF.